The entry below describes one TCR beta chain. TCRdb reanalysed the 5' RACE reads using MiXCR and keeps one entry per CDR3 protein. The table records 1.5 million to 2 million distinct CDR3 sequences, under 35% of them present only once. The entry originates in a study of identical twins. Germline values: CDR1 DFQATT, CDR2 SNEGSKA (reference sequence). V was cut by 5 bases and J by 1 base, with 9 bases left in between. This CDR3 comprises 13 residues. The source material was cord blood. The chain combines TRBV20-1 with TRBJ1-5; no definite D call. The TCR comes from a newborn girl in good health. In DNA form, the CDR3 reads TGCAGTGCTGAGAGAGGGAGCAATCAGCCCCAGCATTTT. This sequence encodes CSAERGSNQPQHF.